At least ten counts were recorded for the clone carrying this T cell receptor beta chain. Antigen: not known. The sample belongs to a study of identical twins. Whole-study findings and limits: Twins' surplus sharing was weaker for beta out-of-frame sequences. Models predicted too little out-of-frame TCR alpha sharing in monozygotic twins. In zero-insertion analyses, partial confounding could arise from invariant MAIT and iNKT cells.

MiXCR, applied by TCRdb to the 5' RACE reads, yields one record per CDR3 protein. The sample consists of hundreds of thousands of distinct CDR3 sequences, around 6.1% of them appearing once. The V end lost 3 bases, the J end lost 4 bases, and 7 bases lay between the germline ends. This CDR3 has 13 residues. Sample: naive T cells sorted from blood. The V and J genes are TRBV12-3 or TRBV12-4 and TRBJ1-3, with D maybe TRBD1 (5 bases). This receptor was identified in a man younger than 30 in good health. The CDR3 spells CASSFREGNTIYF. The DNA of the CDR3 is TGTGCCAGCAGTTTCAGGGAAGGAAACACCATATATTTT.